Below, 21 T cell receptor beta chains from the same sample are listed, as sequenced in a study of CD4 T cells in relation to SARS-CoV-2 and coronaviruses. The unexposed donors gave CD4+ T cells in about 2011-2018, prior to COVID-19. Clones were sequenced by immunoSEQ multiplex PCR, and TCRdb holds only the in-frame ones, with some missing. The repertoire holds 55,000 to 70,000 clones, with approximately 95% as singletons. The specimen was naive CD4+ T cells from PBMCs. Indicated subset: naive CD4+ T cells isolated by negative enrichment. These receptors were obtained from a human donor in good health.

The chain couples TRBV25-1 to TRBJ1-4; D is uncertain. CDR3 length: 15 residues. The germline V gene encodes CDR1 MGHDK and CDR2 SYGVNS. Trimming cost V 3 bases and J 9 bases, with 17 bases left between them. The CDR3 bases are TGTGCCAGCAGTGACCACACTTTGGGCAAGAAAAAACTGTTTTTT. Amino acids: CASSDHTLGKKKLFF.

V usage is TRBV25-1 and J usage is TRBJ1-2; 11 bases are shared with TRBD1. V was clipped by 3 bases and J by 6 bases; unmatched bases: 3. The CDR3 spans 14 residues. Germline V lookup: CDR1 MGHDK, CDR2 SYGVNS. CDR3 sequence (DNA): TGTGCCAGCAGTGACCCGGGACAGGGGGATGGCTACACCTTC. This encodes CASSDPGQGDGYTF.

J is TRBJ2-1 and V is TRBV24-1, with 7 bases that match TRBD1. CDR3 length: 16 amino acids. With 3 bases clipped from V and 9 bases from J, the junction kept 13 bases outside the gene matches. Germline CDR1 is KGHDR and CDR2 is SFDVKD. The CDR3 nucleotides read TGTGCCACCAGTGATCCCCGGGACAGCCCACGAGGTGAGCAGTTCTTC. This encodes CATSDPRDSPRGEQFF.

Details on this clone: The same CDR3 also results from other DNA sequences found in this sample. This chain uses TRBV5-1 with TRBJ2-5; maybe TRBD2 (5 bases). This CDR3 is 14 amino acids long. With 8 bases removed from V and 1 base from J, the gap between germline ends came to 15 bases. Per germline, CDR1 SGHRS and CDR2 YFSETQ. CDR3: CASSLEGSQETQYF. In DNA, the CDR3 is TGCGCCAGTAGCCTTGAGGGCTCCCAAGAGACCCAGTACTTC.

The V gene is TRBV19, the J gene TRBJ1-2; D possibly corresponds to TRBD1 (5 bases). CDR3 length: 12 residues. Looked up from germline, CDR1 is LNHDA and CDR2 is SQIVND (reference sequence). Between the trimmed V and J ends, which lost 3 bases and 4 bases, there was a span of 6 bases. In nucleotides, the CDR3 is TGTGCCAGTAGTATGACAGTCTATGGCTACACCTTC. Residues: CASSMTVYGYTF.

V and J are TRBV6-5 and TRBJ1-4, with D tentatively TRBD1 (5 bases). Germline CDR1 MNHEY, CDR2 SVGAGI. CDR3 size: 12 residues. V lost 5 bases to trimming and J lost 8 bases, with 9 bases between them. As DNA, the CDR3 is TGTGCCAGCAGTCCTAACAGGGAAAAACTGTTTTTT. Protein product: CASSPNREKLFF.

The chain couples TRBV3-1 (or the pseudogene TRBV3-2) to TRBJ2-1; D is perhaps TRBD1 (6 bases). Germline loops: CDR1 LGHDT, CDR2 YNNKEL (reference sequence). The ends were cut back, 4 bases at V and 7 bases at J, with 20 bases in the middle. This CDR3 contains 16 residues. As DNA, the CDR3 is TGTGCCAGCAGCCTCCCCAATGGGGGCGTAGGGAATGAGCAGTTCTTC. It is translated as CASSLPNGGVGNEQFF.

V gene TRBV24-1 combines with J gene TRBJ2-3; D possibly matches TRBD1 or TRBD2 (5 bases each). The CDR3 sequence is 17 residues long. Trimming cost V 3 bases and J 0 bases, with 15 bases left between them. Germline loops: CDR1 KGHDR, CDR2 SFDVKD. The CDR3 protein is CATSDPPGQRSTDTQYF. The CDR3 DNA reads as TGTGCCACCAGTGATCCCCCGGGGCAGCGAAGCACAGATACGCAGTATTTT.

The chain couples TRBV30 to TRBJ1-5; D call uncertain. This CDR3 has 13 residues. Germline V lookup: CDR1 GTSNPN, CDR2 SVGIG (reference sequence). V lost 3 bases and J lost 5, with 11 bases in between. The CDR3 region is CAWSLRLDQPQHF. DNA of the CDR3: TGTGCCTGGAGCTTGAGGCTCGATCAGCCCCAGCATTTT.

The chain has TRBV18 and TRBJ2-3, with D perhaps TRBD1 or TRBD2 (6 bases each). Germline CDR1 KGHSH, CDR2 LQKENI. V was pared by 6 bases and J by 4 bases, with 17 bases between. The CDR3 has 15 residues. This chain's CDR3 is CASSEGGGEADTQYF. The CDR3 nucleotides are TGTGCCAGCTCGGAGGGGGGTGGAGAAGCAGATACGCAGTATTTT.

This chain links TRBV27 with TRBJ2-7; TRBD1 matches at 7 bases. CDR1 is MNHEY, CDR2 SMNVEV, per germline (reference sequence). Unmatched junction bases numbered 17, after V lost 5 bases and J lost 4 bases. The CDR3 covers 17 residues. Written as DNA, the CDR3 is TGTGCCAGCAGTCCCCGGGGACAGCCTCTTAGGTCGTACGAGCAGTACTTC. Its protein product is CASSPRGQPLRSYEQYF.

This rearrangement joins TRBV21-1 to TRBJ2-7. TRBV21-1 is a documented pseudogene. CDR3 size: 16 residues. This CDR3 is CASSKEGWDRSYEQYF. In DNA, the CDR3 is TGTGCCAGCAGCAAAGAGGGGTGGGACCGGAGCTACGAGCAGTACTTC.

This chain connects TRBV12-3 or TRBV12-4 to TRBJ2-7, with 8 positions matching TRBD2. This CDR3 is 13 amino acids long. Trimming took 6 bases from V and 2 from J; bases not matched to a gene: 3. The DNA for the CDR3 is TGTGCCAGCAGCTCGGGACTAGCCTACGAGCAGTACTTC. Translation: CASSSGLAYEQYF.

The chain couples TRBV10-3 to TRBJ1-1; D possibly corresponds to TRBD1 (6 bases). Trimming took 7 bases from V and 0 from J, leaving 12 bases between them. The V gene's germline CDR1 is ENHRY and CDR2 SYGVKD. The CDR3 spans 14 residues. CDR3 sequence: CAITTGAMNTEAFF. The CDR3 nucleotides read TGTGCCATCACGACAGGAGCAATGAACACTGAAGCTTTCTTT.

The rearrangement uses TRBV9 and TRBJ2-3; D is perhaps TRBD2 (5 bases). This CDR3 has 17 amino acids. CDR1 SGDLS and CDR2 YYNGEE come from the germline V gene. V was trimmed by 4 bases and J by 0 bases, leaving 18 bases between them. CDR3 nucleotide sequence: TGTGCCAGCAGCCCCGGGAAAGGGTTTCAGAGCACAGATACGCAGTATTTT. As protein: CASSPGKGFQSTDTQYF.

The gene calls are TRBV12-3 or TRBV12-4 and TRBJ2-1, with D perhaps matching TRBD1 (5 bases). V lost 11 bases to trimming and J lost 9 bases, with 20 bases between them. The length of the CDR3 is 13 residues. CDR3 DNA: TGTGCCCGCTCAAAGTCAGGGCAGTTTGAGCAGTTCTTC. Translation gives CARSKSGQFEQFF.

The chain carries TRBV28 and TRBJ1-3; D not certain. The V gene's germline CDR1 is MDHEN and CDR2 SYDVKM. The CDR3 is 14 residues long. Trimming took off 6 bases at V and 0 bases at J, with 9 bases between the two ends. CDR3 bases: TGTGCCAGCAGAAAATCTGGCTCTGGAAACACCATATATTTT. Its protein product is CASRKSGSGNTIYF.

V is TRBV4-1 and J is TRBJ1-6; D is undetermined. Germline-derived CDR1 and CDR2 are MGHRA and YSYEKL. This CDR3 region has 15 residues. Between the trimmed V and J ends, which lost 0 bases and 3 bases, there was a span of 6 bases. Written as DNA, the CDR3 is TGCGCCAGCAGCCAAGATAGTCGCTATAATTCACCCCTCCACTTT. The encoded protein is CASSQDSRYNSPLHF.

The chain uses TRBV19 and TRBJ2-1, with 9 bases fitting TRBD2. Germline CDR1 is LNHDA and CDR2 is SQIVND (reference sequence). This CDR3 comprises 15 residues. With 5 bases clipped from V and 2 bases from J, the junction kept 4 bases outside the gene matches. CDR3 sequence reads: CASSARGGAYNEQFF. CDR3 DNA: TGTGCCAGTAGTGCGCGGGGGGGGGCCTACAATGAGCAGTTCTTC.

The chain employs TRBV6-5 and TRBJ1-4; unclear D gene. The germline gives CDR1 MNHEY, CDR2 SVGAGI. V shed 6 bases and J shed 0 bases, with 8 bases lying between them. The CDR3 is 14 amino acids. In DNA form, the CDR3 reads TGTGCCAGCAGCCGAGAGACAACTAATGAAAAACTGTTTTTT. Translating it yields CASSRETTNEKLFF.

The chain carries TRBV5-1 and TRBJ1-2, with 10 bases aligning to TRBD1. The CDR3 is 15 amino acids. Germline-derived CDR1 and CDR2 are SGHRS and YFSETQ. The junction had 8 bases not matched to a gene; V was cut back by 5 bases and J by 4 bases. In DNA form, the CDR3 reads TGCGCCAGCAGTTCAGGACAGGGGGGGTTCTATGGCTACACCTTC. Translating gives CASSSGQGGFYGYTF.